The 4 T cell receptor beta chains given below trace back to one sample, sequenced in a study of shared clonotypes between healthy human individuals. Sequencing was performed with immunoSEQ multiplex PCR; in TCRdb, only in-frame clones are kept and a portion is missing. The sample yields about 2.1 million clones, 85% to 95% seen once. Only CD45RO-negative cells positively selected for CCR7 counted as naive CD8 cells, so terminally differentiated effector memory CD45RA+ cells were excluded. The specimen was naive CD8+ T cells from PBMCs. Source of these receptors: a man aged 18-30 years in good health. Some clones in this sample may be carry-over from other donors' samples.

In its sample, this clone was seen a few times. Other DNA variants within this sample encode the same CDR3. The rearrangement joins TRBV4-1 to TRBJ2-5; no clear D gene. CDR1 and CDR2 (germline): MGHRA, YSYEKL. Trimming removed 0 bases at V and 5 bases at J, with 7 bases between. This CDR3 is 13 amino acids long. The CDR3 DNA reads TGCGCCAGCAGCCAAGATGGCGAGGAGACCCAGTACTTC. It is translated as CASSQDGEETQYF.

The table lists this clone with a count of one. The chain joins TRBV5-6 to TRBJ1-1; TRBD1 agrees at 7 bases. CDR3 length equals 16 residues. The junction had 13 bases not matched to a gene; V was cut back by 2 bases and J by 6 bases. Germline CDR1 reads SGHDT; CDR2 reads YYEEEE. The CDR3: CASSFGRTGFFSEAFF. For the CDR3, the DNA is TGTGCCAGCAGCTTTGGGAGGACAGGTTTTTTCTCTGAAGCTTTCTTT. Full variable domain (rest looked up from reference TRBV5-6 and TRBJ1-1): DAGVTQSPTHLIKTRGQQVTLRCSPKSGHDTVSWYQQALGQGPQFIFQYYEEEERQRGNFPDRFSGHQFPNYSSELNVNALLLGDSALYLCASSFGRTGFFSEAFFGQGTRLTVV.

The chain joins TRBV4-3 to TRBJ2-3, with D perhaps given as TRBD1 or TRBD2 (5 bases each). The germline CDR1 and CDR2 sequences are LGHNA and YSLEER. V lost 0 bases and J 4 bases, leaving 17 bases between the germline ends. This CDR3 contains 17 residues. The CDR3 coding sequence is TGCGCCAGCAGCCAAGAGGGGGTCACTATGGTACCAGATACGCAGTATTTT. It yields the protein CASSQEGVTMVPDTQYF.

This chain uses TRBV9 with TRBJ2-1; 8 bases agree with TRBD2. The ends lost 3 bases at V and 4 bases at J; junction bases unmatched: 3. The CDR3 spans 14 residues. Germline V lookup: CDR1 SGDLS, CDR2 YYNGEE. CDR3 nucleotide sequence: TGTGCCAGCAGCGCGATAGCGGGGTACAATGAGCAGTTCTTC. Amino acid sequence: CASSAIAGYNEQFF.